The present T cell receptor (beta chain) was sequenced within a study of blood T cell repertoires in COVID-19. As for the study in general: Acute-phase and convalescent COVID-19 samples originated in the United States, Italy and Spain.

Germline lookup yields CDR1 MDHEN and CDR2 SYDVKM. CDR3 length: 16 residues. V dropped 6 bases and J dropped 4; count of bases not matched to a gene: 12. TCRdb keeps only in-frame clones here, not all; method: immunoSEQ multiplex PCR. Of some 41,000 clones detected, approximately 86% appear once; the ten largest clones hold approximately 8%. Sequenced sample: peripheral blood. The V call is TRBV28, the J call TRBJ1-1; 9 bases are shared with TRBD1. The sequence came from a man aged 80 or over in a cohort sampled during active COVID-19. The CDR3 region has the DNA TGTGCCAGCAGGAGTAGCTCCGGGACAGGGACCACTGAAGCTTTCTTT. Translated, it gives CASRSSSGTGTTEAFF. The variable domain in full, with the rest retrieved from reference TRBV28 and TRBJ1-1, is DVKVTQSSRYLVKRTGEKVFLECVQDMDHENMFWYRQDPGLGLRLIYFSYDVKMKEKGDIPEGYSVSREKKERFSLILESASTNQTSMYLCASRSSSGTGTTEAFFGQGTRLTVV.